This T cell receptor beta chain was observed in a study of blood T cell repertoires in COVID-19 (TCRdb year 2020). Looking at the study overall: Samples covering the acute and convalescent phases of COVID-19 were provided by collaborators in the United States, Italy and Spain. The material from the prospective study consisted of cDNA or gDNA derived from T cells, B-cell-depleted T cells, or PBMCs. The dataset comprised deeply sampled blood TCRbeta repertoires from subjects exposed to, actively infected with, or recovered from COVID-19. The repertoires were released in a freely available public database meant as a resource for research on the immune response to SARS-CoV-2. The samples were drawn from two sources: the first 160 participants of the ongoing ImmuneRACE study, and 1,000 to 1,500 subjects contributed by 6 global collaborators. Nearly every sample came with metadata listing a de-identified subject ID, COVID-19 status, age in years and sex. HLA class I and class II types, where available, came from metadata supplied by the sample provider rather than from assay-based typing. Overall study outcomes, separate from this receptor: How much clinical and demographic metadata was included differed by source and by participant, and the metadata was provided uncurated.

About this clone itself: Its recognized antigen is unknown. Base qualities are not recorded, but no much larger clone differs from it by a single base.

At the junction V is shortened by 5 bases and J by 6 bases; bases outside the gene matches: 5. The germline V gene supplies CDR1 KGHSH and CDR2 LQKENI. Including cysteine and phenylalanine, the CDR3 has 13 amino acids. The entry retains the CDR3 DNA only, 39 bases that are in frame from base 1. The immunoSEQ Assay, a bias-controlled multiplex PCR, was used to amplify TCRbeta CDR3 regions from genomic DNA. The study's processing was this. The number of nucleated cells in each sample was estimated by amplification of reference gene primers within the assay. Sequence reads were collapsed and filtered to measure the absolute abundance of every unique TCRbeta CDR3 rearrangement. For each sample, productive Simpson clonality was calculated as the square root of Simpson's diversity index over productive rearrangements. TCRdb re-hosts the immuneACCESS table, in-frame sequences only. Its copies lack some clones; in the studies checked, an unresolved V gene accounts for under half of them, and the cause for the rest is not known. The V and J calls and clone size come from that table; D and trimming were worked out from the DNA. Within this sample are 380,000 or so clones, with approximately 86% of them counted one time only. Around 1.9% of the sample belongs to the ten largest clones.

Participants in the prospective study were aged about 18 to 95 years, lived in 24 United States geographic areas, and enrolled through a virtual design. To assign participants to cohorts, the prospective study relied on clinical history that participants themselves reported in a screening survey and a study questionnaire. In the prospective study, whole blood, serum and a nasopharyngeal or oropharyngeal swab were collected from each participant by mobile phlebotomists. Prospective study participants could optionally give additional blood draws and questionnaires over an approximately 2-month period. Prospective study blood samples were shipped either frozen or at room temperature before DNA extraction.

Sequencing was carried out using PBMCs or T cells enriched from blood (not recorded which). This sequence was found in a woman in her thirties or forties with acute COVID-19. Here the chain combines TRBV18 and TRBJ1-2, and TRBD1 matches 8 of the central bases. The nucleotide sequence reads as follows: TGTGCCAGCTCAGATACAGGGGGAGATGGCTACACCTTC. The encoded protein is CASSDTGGDGYTF.